The entry below describes one TCR beta chain. Its antigen is not identified. The data derive from a study of T cell responses to AZD1222 COVID-19 vaccine. Study findings and constraints: Compared with day 0, the breadth and depth of the Spike-specific TCR repertoire rose significantly after two doses of AZD1222. AZD1222 recipients seropositive at baseline numbered only six or seven. Donors in the cohort were predominantly white British and more often female, and clonal diversity was possibly underestimated.

Germline CDR1 is SGHAT and CDR2 is FQNNGV. The ends were cut back, 5 bases at V and 9 bases at J, with 16 bases in the middle. The CDR3 totals 13 residues. Produced via immunoSEQ multiplex PCR; TCRdb's table is partial and in-frame only. This sample has about 130,000 clones, with roughly 94% found just once. The source of this sequence is an adult in good health. The source material was peripheral blood, sampled on day 0 of AZD1222 vaccination. The chain carries TRBV11-2 and TRBJ1-1; D might be TRBD1 (5 bases). CDR3: CASSKERGGQAFF. The DNA for the CDR3 is TGTGCCAGCAGCAAGGAACGGGGGGGTCAAGCTTTCTTT.